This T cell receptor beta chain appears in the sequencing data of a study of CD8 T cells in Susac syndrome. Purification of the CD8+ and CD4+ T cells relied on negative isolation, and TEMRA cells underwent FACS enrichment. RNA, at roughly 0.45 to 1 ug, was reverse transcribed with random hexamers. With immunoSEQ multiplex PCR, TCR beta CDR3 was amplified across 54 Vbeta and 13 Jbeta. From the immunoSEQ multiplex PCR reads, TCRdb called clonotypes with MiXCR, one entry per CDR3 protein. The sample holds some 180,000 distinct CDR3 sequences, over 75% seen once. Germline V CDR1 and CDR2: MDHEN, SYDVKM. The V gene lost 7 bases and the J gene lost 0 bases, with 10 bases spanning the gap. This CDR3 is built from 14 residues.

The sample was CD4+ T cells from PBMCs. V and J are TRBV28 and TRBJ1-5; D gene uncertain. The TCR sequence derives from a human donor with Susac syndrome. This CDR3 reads CASIGSYSNQPQHF. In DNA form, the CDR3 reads TGTGCCAGCATCGGGAGCTATAGCAATCAGCCCCAGCATTTT.